Here is one TCR beta chain with its context. Its target is not known. They ran version v3.0 of the immunoSEQ assay at survey level. The method was immunoSEQ multiplex PCR; TCRdb's version includes in-frame clones alone and lacks a portion of them. The data contain 20,000 to 30,000 clones, around 83% of them singletons. This entry belongs to a study of long-term antiretroviral therapy in people with HIV. Study results and caveats: Repertoire dominance by clones expanded before ART was seen at all time points.

The sequencing used unsorted PBMCs, collected 1.9 years after starting antiretroviral therapy. The sequence derives from a woman aged 25 to 45 with HIV.

Written as DNA, the CDR3 is TGTGCCAGCAGTTCTTGGGGACAGGGGCTTTCGAACACCGGGGAGCTGTTTTTT. Its protein is CASSSWGQGLSNTGELFF. V gene TRBV27 combines with J gene TRBJ2-2; 10 bases agree with TRBD1. V was pared by 4 bases and J by 0 bases, with 8 bases of the junction left unmatched. Germline V lookup: CDR1 MNHEY, CDR2 SMNVEV (reference sequence). The CDR3 totals 18 residues.